The clone carrying this T cell receptor beta chain showed up just once. As processed by the authors: Reference gene primers were amplified, and this amplification served to estimate nucleated cell counts. TCRdb's copy holds only in-frame clones and misses some; the assay was immunoSEQ multiplex PCR. V and J calls plus clone size are reproduced from that table; the DNA served to infer D and trimming. The data contain 98,000 or so clones, under 85% of them singletons. Trimming took off 6 bases at V and 4 bases at J, with 27 bases between the two ends. Germline lookup yields CDR1 SGHTA and CDR2 FQGNSA. CDR3 length: 18 residues. This entry comes from a study of blood T cell repertoires in COVID-19. Study summary: T cells, B-cell-depleted T cells, or PBMCs supplied cDNA or gDNA.

The source of this sequence is a woman between 65 and 79 years old with acute or convalescent COVID-19. Specimen: peripheral blood. This chain joins TRBV7-2 and TRBJ1-1; no firm D call. CDR3 sequence reads: CASRYTHVQFQAGTEAFF. CDR3 sequence (DNA): TGTGCCAGCAGATACACCCATGTGCAGTTTCAGGCGGGCACTGAAGCTTTCTTT.